The 6 T cell receptor beta chains presented below share a single source sample, sequenced in a study of blood T cell repertoires in COVID-19. Using immunoSEQ multiplex PCR, the repertoire was profiled, and TCRdb retains in-frame clones only, with some absent. This table has 250,000 or so clones, approximately 84% appearing once. Source material: peripheral blood. Receptors originate from a man aged 45-65 years with acute or convalescent COVID-19.

This rearrangement joins TRBV9 to TRBJ1-1; D is perhaps TRBD1 (6 bases). Germline V lookup: CDR1 SGDLS, CDR2 YYNGEE. The CDR3 has 14 amino acids. V was trimmed by 4 bases and J by 3 bases, leaving 13 bases between them. This CDR3 reads CASSRQVSDTEAFF. The CDR3 DNA reads TGTGCCAGCAGCAGACAGGTTTCCGACACTGAAGCTTTCTTT. Variable domain in full (rest from reference TRBV9 and TRBJ1-1): DSGVTQTPKHLITATGQRVTLRCSPRSGDLSVYWYQQSLDQGLQFLIQYYNGEERAKGNILERFSAQQFPDLHSELNLSSLELGDSALYFCASSRQVSDTEAFFGQGTRLTVV.

This chain joins TRBV13 and TRBJ1-2; D is unresolved. V gave up 3 bases and J gave up 4 bases, with 9 bases separating them. This CDR3 contains 13 residues. From germline, CDR1 is PRHDT and CDR2 FYEKMQ (reference sequence). The CDR3 bases are TGTGCCAGCAGCTTGACTCAGAGCTATGGCTACACCTTC. Amino acid sequence: CASSLTQSYGYTF.

V is TRBV6-5 and J is TRBJ2-3; a weak D match, TRBD2 (7 bases). This CDR3 is 15 amino acids long. The germline CDR1 and CDR2 sequences are MNHEY and SVGAGI. V gave up 8 bases and J gave up 4 bases, with 19 bases separating them. The CDR3 DNA follows: TGTGCCAGCTGGTCTGGGGGGGGGCCTCCAGATACGCAGTATTTT. This gives the protein CASWSGGGPPDTQYF.

As to this clone: This likely comes from a read error, as the CDR3 has no conserved phenylalanine or tryptophan at its end. The DNA is omitted, as the CDR3 cannot be located on it reliably, and the CDR3 follows TCRdb's listing. The gene calls are TRBV11-2 and TRBJ2-7; the table's D call of TRBD1 was not tested on the DNA. From germline, CDR1 is SGHAT and CDR2 FQNNGV. The CDR3 has 14 residues if both end residues are counted. CDR3: CASSLRDTRPPHML.

The rearrangement links TRBV7-8 to TRBJ1-1; D unresolved. V dropped 0 bases and J dropped 5 bases, with 13 bases sitting between them. CDR1 is SGHVS, CDR2 FQNEAQ, per germline. The length of the CDR3 is 15 residues. The CDR3 DNA reads TGTGCCAGCAGCTTAGCTACCCACGGTGAGACTGAAGCTTTCTTT. Its translation: CASSLATHGETEAFF. Full variable domain (outside the CDR3, taken from reference TRBV7-8 and TRBJ1-1): GAGVSQSPRYKVAKRGQDVALRCDPISGHVSLFWYQQALGQGPEFLTYFQNEAQLDKSGLPSDRFFAERPEGSVSTLKIQRTQQEDSAVYLCASSLATHGETEAFFGQGTRLTVV.

This chain connects TRBV18 to TRBJ1-6; D is possibly TRBD1 (6 bases). V was cut by 3 bases and J by 10 bases, with 28 bases left in between. The CDR3 is 19 residues long. Per the germline V gene, CDR1 is KGHSH and CDR2 is LQKENI. CDR3 sequence reads: CASSPFQGQIRSGGSPLHF. The CDR3 DNA reads as TGTGCCAGCTCACCTTTCCAAGGACAGATTCGCAGCGGGGGATCACCCCTCCACTTT.